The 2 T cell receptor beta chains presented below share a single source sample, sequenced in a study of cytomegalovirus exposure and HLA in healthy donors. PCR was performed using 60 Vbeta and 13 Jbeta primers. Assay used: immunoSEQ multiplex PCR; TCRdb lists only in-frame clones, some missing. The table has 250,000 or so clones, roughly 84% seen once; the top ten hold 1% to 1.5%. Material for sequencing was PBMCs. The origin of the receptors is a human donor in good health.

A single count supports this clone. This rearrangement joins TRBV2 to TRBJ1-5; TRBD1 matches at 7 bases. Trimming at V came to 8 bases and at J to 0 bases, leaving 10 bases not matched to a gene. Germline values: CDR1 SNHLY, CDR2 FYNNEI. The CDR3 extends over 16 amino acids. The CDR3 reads CASDRDSSYSNQPQHF. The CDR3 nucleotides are TGTGCCAGCGACCGGGACAGCAGTTATAGCAATCAGCCCCAGCATTTT.

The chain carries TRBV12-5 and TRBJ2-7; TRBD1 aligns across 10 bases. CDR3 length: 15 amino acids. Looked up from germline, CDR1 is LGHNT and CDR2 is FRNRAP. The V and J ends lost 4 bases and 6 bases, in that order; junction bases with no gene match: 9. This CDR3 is CASGSKGQGKGEQYF. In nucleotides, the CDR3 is TGTGCTAGTGGTTCCAAGGGACAGGGGAAGGGCGAGCAGTACTTC. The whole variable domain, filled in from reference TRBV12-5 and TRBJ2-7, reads DARVTQTPRHKVTEMGQEVTMRCQPILGHNTVFWYRQTMMQGLELLAYFRNRAPLDDSGMPKDRFSAEMPDATLATLKIQPSEPRDSAVYFCASGSKGQGKGEQYFGPGTRLTVT.